Listed below are T cell receptor beta chains from one sample, sequenced in a study of T cells after posttransplantation cyclophosphamide. Generated by immunoSEQ multiplex PCR, the TCRdb table keeps only in-frame clones and is missing some. The sample has over 20,000 clones, none seen only once; the top ten hold about 1.5%. Input material: PBMCs. All receptors come from a man aged 45-65 years in good health, CMV-negative, and a related stem cell transplant donor. Each CDR3 is given with its conserved first and last residue. Each record gives: J gene, V gene, CDR3 protein.

TRBJ2-2 TRBV18 CASSPPTGQGNTGELFF
TRBJ1-2 TRBV5-1 CASSSGQGNYGYTF
TRBJ1-3 TRBV10-3 CAITPHSDSGSGNTIYF
TRBJ2-7 TRBV27 CASSLRLAGAYSYEQYF
TRBJ2-1 TRBV9 CASSAGGAHNEQFF
TRBJ2-5 TRBV7-3 CASSFHVGREETQYF
TRBJ2-1 TRBV19 CASSIGWRGGRNEQFF
TRBJ1-3 TRBV9 CASSTSQGWTGNTIYF
TRBJ2-2 TRBV7-3 CASSTSGTGGAPGELFF
TRBJ1-3 TRBV13 CASSLTEHFSGNTIYF
- TRBV6-1 CASSTEVTGSHEQYF
TRBJ2-3 TRBV14 CASSSRTSGSTDTQYF
TRBJ1-6 TRBV18 CASSLSSYNSPLHF
TRBJ2-1 TRBV9 CASSVDSGRLLGNEQFF
TRBJ2-1 TRBV19 CASSIVFSGGENEQFF
TRBJ2-7 TRBV18 CASSPGQGQEQYF
TRBJ2-3 TRBV7-9 CASTSGGGDTQYF
TRBJ1-6 TRBV6-1 CASSYTAQVPLHF
TRBJ2-7 TRBV14 CASSQDTGSGYEQYF
TRBJ1-2 TRBV2 CASSDDRDLYGGYTF
TRBJ2-7 TRBV7-2 CASSHEPGQGREQYF
TRBJ2-7 TRBV12-5 CASGSRLGREGFEQYF
TRBJ2-1 TRBV15 CATSSSGRASEQFF
TRBJ2-7 TRBV7-9 CASSLDSGRVPYEQYF
TRBJ2-7 TRBV10-3 CAISDLHEQYF
TRBJ1-2 TRBV5-1 CASSPPGSRGYTF
TRBJ2-5 TRBV4-1 CASSLSGTPNQGTQYF
TRBJ1-6 TRBV7-3 CASSDSPGLNSPLHF
TRBJ2-3 TRBV9 CASSATGTSGRDTQYF
TRBJ2-2 TRBV5-1 CASSPTATGELFF
TRBJ1-6 TRBV9 CASSTRTGANSPLHF
TRBJ2-3 TRBV7-6 CASTIAGSSTDTQYF
TRBJ2-7 TRBV4-1 CASSQDSFGSGRRSSYEQYF
TRBJ2-7 TRBV5-1 CASSFNRGNYEQYF
TRBJ2-2 TRBV28 CASSLGREGNTGELFF
TRBJ2-5 TRBV5-1 CASSPRQDYKETQYF
TRBJ1-4 TRBV23-1 CASSQSGPRRDVAEKLFF
TRBJ2-3 TRBV5-4 CASSSGLAGEDTDTQYF
TRBJ2-3 TRBV4-2 CASSQDVAGGQGDTQYF
TRBJ2-5 TRBV7-6 CASSLVQGAPETQYF
- TRBV5-4 CASSLGQGAGYEQYF
- TRBV19 CASSTTRQGAYEQYF
TRBJ1-2 TRBV7-9 CASSGQLQGYGYTF
TRBJ1-2 TRBV28 CASRSGQGNGYTF
TRBJ2-2 TRBV2 CASSVTKVWGPNTGELFF
TRBJ1-4 TRBV19 CASDDRGGEKLFF
TRBJ1-2 TRBV6-5 CASSYSNDRAYGYTF
TRBJ2-1 TRBV5-1 CASSLGTSGGLYNEQFF
TRBJ2-5 TRBV29-1 CSASDRVETQYF
TRBJ2-1 TRBV27 CASSSSGSRNEQFF
TRBJ2-7 TRBV14 CASSPGLADSSYEQYF